Presented here are 26 T cell receptor beta chains from one specimen sequenced in a study of blood T cell repertoires in COVID-19 (TCRdb year 2020). Library creation used the immunoSEQ multiplex PCR assay. TCRdb provides this immuneACCESS table in a form limited to in-frame rearrangements. Some clones are lacking; in checked studies, under half of them reflect an unresolved V gene, and why the rest are absent is not known. The sample table shows 100,000 to 150,000 clones, and 88% are seen once. Jointly, the top ten make up 9% to 12% of the sample. The sequenced sample was peripheral blood. These TCRs come from a man aged 50 to 59 with acute or convalescent COVID-19.

The rearrangement links TRBV20-1 to TRBJ1-3; D is undetermined. Germline values: CDR1 DFQATT, CDR2 SNEGSKA (reference sequence). Trimming cost V 3 bases and J 1 base, with 10 bases left between them. The CDR3 length is 14 residues. CDR3 residues: CSASWAGSGNTIYF. For the CDR3, the DNA is TGCAGTGCTAGTTGGGCGGGATCTGGAAACACCATATATTTT.

The CDR3 protein is CASSLGQAGDTQYF. CDR3 nucleotides: TGTGCCAGCAGTTTGGGACAGGCGGGGGATACGCAGTATTTT. The genes are TRBV27 and TRBJ2-3, with 8 bases fitting TRBD1. Germline V gives CDR1 MNHEY, CDR2 SMNVEV (reference sequence). The V segment lost 3 bases and the J segment 6 bases; nucleotides outside the gene matches: 5. The CDR3 covers 14 residues.

The chain links TRBV5-1 to TRBJ1-1, with D tentatively TRBD1 (5 bases). The CDR3 is 13 amino acids. Germline loops: CDR1 SGHRS, CDR2 YFSETQ. Trimming took 4 bases from V and 2 from J, leaving 9 bases between them. The CDR3: CASSPRTNTEAFF. In nucleotides, the CDR3 is TGCGCCAGCAGCCCGCGGACAAACACTGAAGCTTTCTTT.

The V call is TRBV9, the J call TRBJ1-1, with no clear D. V lost 2 bases, J lost 3 bases, and 8 bases lay in between. Germline V CDR1 and CDR2: SGDLS, YYNGEE. The CDR3 runs to 13 residues. Here the CDR3 DNA reads TGTGCCAGCAGCGTTGAGGGCTACACTGAAGCTTTCTTT. Protein: CASSVEGYTEAFF.

This clone was detected a few times. The gene calls are TRBV27 and TRBJ1-2, with 7 bases aligning to TRBD1. Germline V CDR1 and CDR2: MNHEY, SMNVEV (reference sequence). The CDR3 has 16 amino acids. V shed 5 bases, J shed 8 bases, and the junction held 17 bases outside the gene matches. CDR3 sequence reads: CASSQRTGQGNGGYTF. In nucleotides, the CDR3 is TGTGCCAGCAGTCAACGGACAGGCCAAGGTAATGGAGGCTACACCTTC.

This chain links TRBV18 with TRBJ1-1; tentatively, D is TRBD1 (6 bases). Deletions cut 2 bases from V and 7 bases from J, with 14 bases between. This CDR3 has 14 amino acids. Germline values: CDR1 KGHSH, CDR2 LQKENI. CDR3 DNA: TGTGCCAGCTCACCAACCGGACAGACGGATGAAGCTTTCTTT. Amino acid sequence: CASSPTGQTDEAFF.

The gene calls are TRBV5-5 and TRBJ2-7; a possible D gene is TRBD1 (6 bases). V was shortened by 0 bases and J by 3 bases, with 7 bases between the two germline ends. The CDR3 totals 13 residues. CDR1 is SGHKS, CDR2 YYEKEE, per germline (reference sequence). The CDR3 coding sequence is TGTGCCAGCAGCTTGGGGACAGACTACGAGCAGTACTTC. As protein: CASSLGTDYEQYF.

The J gene is TRBJ1-1, the V gene TRBV30; possibly TRBD1 for D (5 bases). Germline V gene lookup returns CDR1 GTSNPN and CDR2 SVGIG (reference sequence). Between the trimmed V and J ends, which lost 3 bases and 0 bases, there was a span of 8 bases. This CDR3 spans 13 amino acids. CDR3 amino acids: CAWSRGMNTEAFF. CDR3 DNA sequence: TGTGCCTGGAGCCGGGGGATGAACACTGAAGCTTTCTTT. The full variable domain, completed using reference TRBV30 and TRBJ1-1, is SQTIHQWPATLVQPVGSPLSLECTVEGTSNPNLYWYRQAAGRGLQLLFYSVGIGQISSEVPQNLSASRPQDRQFILSSKKLLLSDSGFYLCAWSRGMNTEAFFGQGTRLTVV.

V usage is TRBV5-1 and J usage is TRBJ1-1; a weak D match, TRBD1 (5 bases). V gave up 0 bases and J gave up 5 bases, with 14 bases separating them. In germline, CDR1 is SGHRS, CDR2 YFSETQ. This CDR3 has 15 residues. CDR3 sequence reads: CASSLEAGPVTEAFF. The CDR3 coding sequence is TGCGCCAGCAGCTTGGAGGCAGGGCCAGTAACTGAAGCTTTCTTT.

This clone was recorded once. This chain links TRBV19 with TRBJ2-1, with 7 bases that match TRBD1. V lost 4 bases to trimming and J lost 7 bases; unmatched junction nucleotides: 10. CDR1 and CDR2 (germline): LNHDA, SQIVND (reference sequence). CDR3 length equals 15 residues. In nucleotides, the CDR3 is TGTGCCAGTAGTACCGGGGACAGCTCGACAAATGAGCAGTTCTTC. This sequence encodes CASSTGDSSTNEQFF.

V gene TRBV5-1 combines with J gene TRBJ2-4, with a possible D match to TRBD1 (5 bases). V was trimmed by 2 bases and J by 5 bases, leaving 14 bases between them. The CDR3 totals 15 residues. The germline V gene has CDR1 SGHRS and CDR2 YFSETQ. In DNA, the CDR3 is TGCGCCAGCAGCTTCGACGGTGGGGCTGAAAACATTCAGTACTTC. Translating gives CASSFDGGAENIQYF.

V and J are TRBV29-1 and TRBJ1-1; tentative D call: TRBD1 (5 bases). CDR1 SQVTM and CDR2 ANQGSEA come from the germline V gene. V dropped 6 bases and J dropped 5 bases, with 13 bases sitting between them. The CDR3 totals 12 residues. In DNA, the CDR3 is TGCAGCGTCGCGGGGGTTCGGACTGAAGCTTTCTTT. The encoded protein is CSVAGVRTEAFF. Variable domain in full (rest from reference TRBV29-1 and TRBJ1-1): SAVISQKPSRDICQRGTSLTIQCQVDSQVTMMFWYRQQPGQSLTLIATANQGSEATYESGFVIDKFPISRPNLTFSTLTVSNMSPEDSSIYLCSVAGVRTEAFFGQGTRLTVV.

The V gene is TRBV7-2, the J gene TRBJ2-3, with 9 bases matching TRBD1. The CDR3 loop spans 14 amino acids. Germline V gene lookup returns CDR1 SGHTA and CDR2 FQGNSA. Losses at the gene ends were 3 bases for V and 6 bases for J; bases not matched to a gene: 4. Here the CDR3 DNA reads TGTGCCAGCAGCTTCGGGACAGGGCTCGATACGCAGTATTTT. This gives the protein CASSFGTGLDTQYF.

J is TRBJ1-1 and V is TRBV7-3, with 7 bases fitting TRBD1. Per germline, CDR1 SGHTA and CDR2 FQGTGA. The J segment lost 1 base and the V segment lost 5 bases, leaving 10 bases of the junction unmatched. CDR3 length equals 16 residues. The CDR3 spells CASSPDRVRGNTEAFF. CDR3 nucleotides: TGTGCCAGCAGCCCAGACAGGGTTAGAGGGAACACTGAAGCTTTCTTT.

In this sample, this clone turned up once. The chain joins TRBV6-5 to TRBJ1-2; the D gene is possibly TRBD1 (6 bases). The CDR3 is made up of 14 amino acids. Trimming removed 2 bases at V and 4 bases at J, with 11 bases between. Germline values: CDR1 MNHEY, CDR2 SVGAGI. CDR3 DNA: TGTGCCAGCAGTTACAGGGACAAGGGCTATGGCTACACCTTC. Protein product: CASSYRDKGYGYTF.

The chain couples TRBV7-2 to TRBJ2-7, with a tentative D call TRBD1 (5 bases). The V and J ends lost 8 bases and 3 bases respectively, with 20 bases between them. The CDR3 is 15 residues long. Germline CDR1 is SGHTA and CDR2 is FQGNSA. The CDR3 loop is CASSLRGPTLYEQYF. For the CDR3, the DNA is TGTGCCAGCTCATTAAGGGGCCCTACACTCTACGAGCAGTACTTC.

This rearrangement joins TRBV29-1 to TRBJ1-2; no definite D call. V lost 7 bases and J 0 bases, leaving 6 bases between the germline ends. The CDR3 length is 11 residues. Germline V gene data show CDR1 as SQVTM and CDR2 as ANQGSEA. The CDR3 nucleotides are TGCAGCGGGGCCACTAACTATGGCTACACCTTC. Residues: CSGATNYGYTF. Variable domain in full (rest from reference TRBV29-1 and TRBJ1-2): SAVISQKPSRDICQRGTSLTIQCQVDSQVTMMFWYRQQPGQSLTLIATANQGSEATYESGFVIDKFPISRPNLTFSTLTVSNMSPEDSSIYLCSGATNYGYTFGSGTRLTVV.

The V gene is TRBV3-1 (or the pseudogene TRBV3-2), the J gene TRBJ1-1; the D is unclear. The CDR3 contains 12 residues. CDR1 and CDR2 from the germline V gene are LGHDT and YNNKEL (reference sequence). V lost 4 bases and J lost 1, with 4 bases in between. The CDR3 bases are TGTGCCAGCAGCCTAAAGAACACTGAAGCTTTCTTT. It specifies CASSLKNTEAFF.

The V and J genes are TRBV9 and TRBJ1-1; no definite D call. This CDR3 contains 12 residues. CDR1 and CDR2 from the germline V gene are SGDLS and YYNGEE. V was trimmed by 2 bases and J by 5 bases, leaving 7 bases between them. The chain's CDR3 is CASSVGGTEAFF. Written as DNA, the CDR3 is TGTGCCAGCAGCGTGGGAGGGACTGAAGCTTTCTTT. The full variable domain, with the rest looked up from reference TRBV9 and TRBJ1-1, is DSGVTQTPKHLITATGQRVTLRCSPRSGDLSVYWYQQSLDQGLQFLIQYYNGEERAKGNILERFSAQQFPDLHSELNLSSLELGDSALYFCASSVGGTEAFFGQGTRLTVV.

J is TRBJ2-7 and V is TRBV11-2; D is possibly TRBD1 (6 bases). With 1 base removed from V and 2 bases from J, the gap between germline ends came to 12 bases. Germline assignment: CDR1 SGHAT and CDR2 FQNNGV. This CDR3 spans 15 amino acids. CDR3 DNA: TGTGCCAGCAGCTTAGTGAGGGGACAACCCTACGAGCAGTACTTC. Encoded protein: CASSLVRGQPYEQYF. Full variable domain (remainder filled in from reference TRBV11-2 and TRBJ2-7): EAGVAQSPRYKIIEKRQSVAFWCNPISGHATLYWYQQILGQGPKLLIQFQNNGVVDDSQLPKDRFSAERLKGVDSTLKIQPAKLEDSAVYLCASSLVRGQPYEQYFGPGTRLTVT.

This sequence joins TRBV5-1 and TRBJ1-2; 7 nucleotides line up with TRBD1. Per germline, CDR1 SGHRS and CDR2 YFSETQ. J lost 8 bases, V lost 5 bases, and 12 bases had no gene match. The CDR3 loop spans 14 amino acids. CDR3 amino acids: CASRTTGARRGYTF. The CDR3 region has the DNA TGCGCCAGCAGGACAACAGGGGCTCGTCGGGGCTACACCTTC.

The V gene is TRBV3-1 (or the pseudogene TRBV3-2), the J gene TRBJ2-1, with TRBD2 matching over 8 bases. The germline V gene has CDR1 LGHDT and CDR2 YNNKEL (reference sequence). The CDR3 sequence is 13 residues long. J gave up 9 bases and V 5 bases, and 6 bases lay outside the gene matches. The CDR3 DNA is TGTGCCAGCAGCGCTGGGACTAGGCTTGAGCAGTTCTTC. As protein: CASSAGTRLEQFF.

The J gene is TRBJ1-6, the V gene TRBV27; D may be TRBD1 (5 bases). The CDR3 length is 14 residues. CDR1 MNHEY and CDR2 SMNVEV come from the germline V gene (reference sequence). V lost 7 bases, J lost 10 bases, and 17 bases lay in between. CDR3 nucleotides: TGTGCCAGCACCCCTGGCAGGGAAAGATCACCCCTCCACTTT. Protein: CASTPGRERSPLHF.

The chain couples TRBV6-5 to TRBJ1-1, with D maybe TRBD1 (5 bases). Germline assignment: CDR1 MNHEY and CDR2 SVGAGI. The ends were cut back, 7 bases at V and 10 bases at J, with 16 bases in the middle. CDR3 length: 12 residues. The CDR3 bases are TGTGCCAGCACCCCGGGGGGAGTACCAGCTTTCTTT. This sequence encodes CASTPGGVPAFF.

The chain uses TRBV6-5 and TRBJ2-7; D perhaps matches TRBD1 (6 bases). Looked up from germline, CDR1 is MNHEY and CDR2 is SVGAGI. The CDR3 consists of 13 residues. V lost 8 bases, J lost 2 bases, and 13 bases lay in between. For the CDR3, the DNA is TGTGCCAGCCGGGACAAGAACACCTACGAGCAGTACTTC. Its protein product is CASRDKNTYEQYF.

This chain connects TRBV5-1 to TRBJ1-3; D call uncertain. V was cut by 0 bases and J by 9 bases, with 13 bases left in between. The CDR3 spans 14 residues. Germline-derived CDR1 and CDR2 are SGHRS and YFSETQ. Written as DNA, the CDR3 is TGCGCCAGCAGCTTGGGGATGGATCGGAGCACCATATATTTT. It specifies CASSLGMDRSTIYF.